Shown below are 20 T cell receptor beta chains from a single sample sequenced in a study of OX40 agonist ivuxolimab in advanced cancers. The data were produced by immunoSEQ multiplex PCR, yet TCRdb's version contains in-frame clones alone and is incomplete. Of about 67,000 clones in the sample, 91% were seen once. Sequenced here: CD4+ or CD8+ T cells sorted from blood, sampled in a trial of the OX40 agonist ivuxolimab. These receptors all come from an adult with an advanced solid tumor such as melanoma, head and neck, liver or kidney cancer.

The V and J genes are TRBV5-4 and TRBJ1-1; D perhaps matches TRBD1 (5 bases). Germline CDR1 reads SGHNT; CDR2 reads YYREEE (reference sequence). There are 13 residues in the CDR3. V was clipped by 9 bases and J by 1 base, with 13 bases between them. CDR3 residues: CATISGTNTEAFF. The CDR3 nucleotides are TGTGCCACCATATCCGGGACGAACACTGAAGCTTTCTTT.

The chain links TRBV19 to TRBJ2-5; D remains unclear. The CDR3 is made up of 15 amino acids. V was pared by 3 bases and J by 5 bases, with 16 bases between. CDR1 is LNHDA, CDR2 SQIVND, per germline (reference sequence). The CDR3 loop reads CASSMGSVLAETQYF. CDR3 nucleotide sequence: TGTGCCAGTAGTATGGGGTCAGTTTTGGCGGAGACCCAGTACTTC.

The chain uses TRBV5-8 and TRBJ2-3, with 15 bases lining up with TRBD2. This CDR3 has 17 amino acids. J gave up 7 bases and V 0 bases, and 6 bases lay outside the gene matches. CDR1 and CDR2 (germline): SGHTS, YDEGEE. Here the CDR3 DNA reads TGTGCCAGCAGCTTGGCGGGGACTAGCGGGAGGCCAAATACGCAGTATTTT. Translating gives CASSLAGTSGRPNTQYF.

This clone appeared once. The rearrangement joins TRBV6-1 to TRBJ2-6; D not certain. Germline V gives CDR1 MNHNS, CDR2 SASEGT. Trimming removed 6 bases from V and 3 bases from J, with 12 bases in between. The CDR3 has 15 amino acids. The CDR3 DNA follows: TGTGCCAGCAGAGGCGGATTCGGTGGGGCCAACGTCCTGACTTTC. Protein: CASRGGFGGANVLTF.

This chain joins TRBV5-5 and TRBJ1-5; maybe TRBD1 (6 bases). The ends were cut back, 5 bases at V and 3 bases at J, with 12 bases in the middle. Germline V CDR1 and CDR2: SGHKS, YYEKEE (reference sequence). This CDR3 spans 14 amino acids. As DNA, the CDR3 is TGTGCCAGCAGACTGGGGGCAGACAATCAGCCCCAGCATTTT. Protein product: CASRLGADNQPQHF.

This clone occurred once. The chain links TRBV19 to TRBJ1-2; D might be TRBD1 (5 bases). The CDR3 runs 16 residues. The germline gives CDR1 LNHDA, CDR2 SQIVND (reference sequence). Between the trimmed V and J ends, which lost 0 bases and 6 bases, there was a span of 17 bases. Written as DNA, the CDR3 is TGTGCCAGTAGTATAGATTCGGTGAGGGGTTACGATGGCTACACCTTC. Protein: CASSIDSVRGYDGYTF.

The chain has TRBV2 and TRBJ2-2; the D is unclear. Trimming shortened V by 4 bases and J by 4 bases, and 19 bases separated the two germline ends. Germline V gene data show CDR1 as SNHLY and CDR2 as FYNNEI. The CDR3 has 17 amino acids. The CDR3 DNA reads TGTGCCAGCAGTGTGTTAGGGCAAAGAAGTCTCACCGGGGAGCTGTTTTTT. It translates to CASSVLGQRSLTGELFF.

The chain uses TRBV11-2 and TRBJ1-1, with D tentatively TRBD1 (6 bases). V gave up 5 bases and J gave up 1 base, with 20 bases separating them. Germline V gene lookup returns CDR1 SGHAT and CDR2 FQNNGV. The CDR3 has 17 residues. The CDR3 sequence is CASSRTGSLPQNTEAFF. In DNA, the CDR3 is TGTGCCAGCAGCCGAACAGGGTCTTTGCCGCAGAACACTGAAGCTTTCTTT.

V and J are TRBV25-1 and TRBJ1-6; the match to TRBD1 covers 8 bases. V was clipped by 5 bases and J by 9 bases; unmatched bases: 9. The CDR3 extends over 15 amino acids. CDR1 is MGHDK, CDR2 SYGVNS, per germline. CDR3 residues: CASSLDRGSGSPLHF. DNA for the CDR3: TGTGCCAGCAGTCTCGACAGGGGAAGTGGTTCACCCCTCCACTTT.

This chain links TRBV29-1 with TRBJ2-6, with TRBD1 matching 9 bases. This CDR3 has 15 residues. Germline V CDR1 and CDR2: SQVTM, ANQGSEA. Trimming took 4 bases from V and 0 from J; bases not matched to a gene: 1. CDR3 residues: CSVGDRVSGANVLTF. DNA for the CDR3: TGCAGCGTTGGGGACAGGGTCTCTGGGGCCAACGTCCTGACTTTC.

The chain uses TRBV7-9 and TRBJ2-7, with no clear D. This CDR3 contains 11 residues. CDR1 and CDR2 (germline): SEHNR, FQNEAQ (reference sequence). Trimming left V 7 bases short and J 6 bases short, with 10 bases between. The CDR3 loop reads CASTPIGEQYF. The DNA of the CDR3 is TGTGCCAGCACCCCCATTGGCGAGCAGTACTTC.

The chain combines TRBV19 with TRBJ2-1; D is uncertain. This CDR3 is 13 amino acids long. Trimming took off 3 bases at V and 5 bases at J, with 8 bases between the two ends. The germline V gene encodes CDR1 LNHDA and CDR2 SQIVND (reference sequence). For the CDR3, the DNA is TGTGCCAGTAGTATGTCCACAAACAATGAGCAGTTCTTC. Translating it yields CASSMSTNNEQFF.

This sequence joins TRBV5-1 and TRBJ2-1, with D maybe TRBD2 (5 bases). Between the trimmed V and J ends, which lost 0 bases and 10 bases, there was a span of 11 bases. This CDR3 is built from 13 residues. Germline loops: CDR1 SGHRS, CDR2 YFSETQ. In nucleotides, the CDR3 is TGCGCCAGCAGCTTGGATGGCCGGGGAGAGCAGTTCTTC. Protein: CASSLDGRGEQFF.

This chain connects TRBV2 to TRBJ1-2; D is perhaps TRBD1 (5 bases). This CDR3 spans 18 amino acids. V was pared by 0 bases and J by 1 base, with 18 bases between. Germline values: CDR1 SNHLY, CDR2 FYNNEI. The CDR3 DNA is TGTGCCAGCAGTGAAGCGACTGACAGCCGCGCATTTAACTATGGCTACACCTTC. This codes for CASSEATDSRAFNYGYTF.

This chain uses TRBV5-6 with TRBJ2-3; D gene ambiguous. The CDR3 consists of 13 residues. Germline CDR1 reads SGHDT; CDR2 reads YYEEEE. V was clipped by 0 bases and J by 1 base, with 3 bases between them. CDR3 residues: CASSLGGTDTQYF. In nucleotides, the CDR3 is TGTGCCAGCAGCTTGGGGGGCACAGATACGCAGTATTTT. The variable domain in full, with the rest retrieved from reference TRBV5-6 and TRBJ2-3, is DAGVTQSPTHLIKTRGQQVTLRCSPKSGHDTVSWYQQALGQGPQFIFQYYEEEERQRGNFPDRFSGHQFPNYSSELNVNALLLGDSALYLCASSLGGTDTQYFGPGTRLTVL.

The J gene is TRBJ1-2, the V gene TRBV6-1; 8 bases map to TRBD1. Germline V gives CDR1 MNHNS, CDR2 SASEGT. Trimming removed 2 bases from V and 4 bases from J; junction bases left unmatched: 12. CDR3 size: 17 residues. In DNA, the CDR3 is TGTGCCAGCAGTGAAAGTGGACAGGGTGTGCGGGGCTATGGCTACACCTTC. This gives the protein CASSESGQGVRGYGYTF.

This rearrangement joins TRBV15 to TRBJ2-1, with 14 bases aligning to TRBD2. The ends lost 3 bases at V and 6 bases at J; junction bases unmatched: 4. There are 16 residues in the CDR3. Germline V gene data show CDR1 as LNHNV and CDR2 as YYDKDF (reference sequence). The CDR3, as DNA: TGTGCCACCAGCAGTTCGACTAGCGGGAGGGGCAATGAGCAGTTCTTC. It codes for CATSSSTSGRGNEQFF.

The chain carries TRBV9 and TRBJ1-2; 7 positions match TRBD1. The ends lost 2 bases at V and 7 bases at J; junction bases unmatched: 5. The CDR3 runs 13 residues. Germline V lookup: CDR1 SGDLS, CDR2 YYNGEE. Here the CDR3 DNA reads TGTGCCAGCAGCGTCTCCCAGGGGGTTGGCTACACCTTC. Encoded protein: CASSVSQGVGYTF.

This sequence joins TRBV7-9 and TRBJ1-1; TRBD1 is a possible D gene (5 bases). V was shortened by 5 bases and J by 5 bases, with 9 bases between the two germline ends. Looked up from germline, CDR1 is SEHNR and CDR2 is FQNEAQ (reference sequence). This CDR3 is 12 amino acids long. The CDR3 nucleotides are TGTGCCAGCAGCCGGGACGGAACTGAAGCTTTCTTT. This translates into CASSRDGTEAFF.

The chain is built from TRBV7-2 and TRBJ2-7; D may be TRBD2 (6 bases). The germline CDR1 and CDR2 sequences are SGHTA and FQGNSA. The CDR3 contains 13 residues. V was clipped by 8 bases and J by 3 bases, with 14 bases between them. The chain's CDR3 is CASALRRGYEQYF. The CDR3 DNA reads as TGTGCCAGCGCCCTCCGGCGGGGCTACGAGCAGTACTTC.